Listed below are T cell receptor beta chains from one sample, sequenced in a study of molecular identifiers for immune sequencing clone quantification. One entry per CDR3 protein, called by TCRdb with MiXCR from the PCR reads. The table records roughly 100,000 distinct CDR3 sequences, 30% to 45% of them present only once. Material: naive CD8+ T cells from blood, with Jurkat cell RNA spiked in. Receptors were obtained from a human donor in good health. Some libraries in this study had Jurkat cell RNA spiked in. Both conserved end residues are part of each CDR3. A D gene is named only where the DNA matches it firmly. Expanded clones get a size class; other rows say once, few or many, or leave the size out.

v_call	j_call	d_call	clone_size	cdr3_aa	cdr3_nt
TRBV14	TRBJ2-5	.	.	CASSQLPLGGQETQYF	TGTGCCAGCAGCCAACTTCCCCTAGGGGGCCAAGAGACCCAGTACTTC
TRBV2	TRBJ2-4	TRBD2	many	CASRGLAESIQYF	TGTGCCAGCAGAGGACTAGCCGAGTCCATTCAGTACTTC
TRBV25-1	TRBJ2-1	.	few	CASSLAPAKYNEQFF	TGTGCCAGCAGCCTTGCGCCAGCGAAGTACAATGAGCAGTTCTTC
TRBV27	TRBJ1-5	TRBD1	many	CASATGAKQPQHF	TGTGCCAGCGCGACAGGGGCTAAACAGCCCCAGCATTTT
TRBV5-1	TRBJ2-1	.	.	CASSLSSGFEEFF	TGCGCCAGCAGCTTAAGCTCAGGGTTTGAGGAGTTCTTC
TRBV6-1	TRBJ2-2	.	.	CTSIFGGPTVTGELSF	TGTACCAGCATTTTTGGGGGACCGACGGTCACCGGGGAGCTGTCTTTT
TRBV20-1	TRBJ2-7	TRBD2	few	CSARREGYEQYF	TGCAGTGCTCGTAGGGAGGGCTACGAGCAGTACTTC
TRBV6-6	TRBJ2-7	.	.	CASSYNPLDDYEQYF	TGTGCCAGCAGTTACAACCCCTTAGACGACTACGAGCAGTACTTC
TRBV28	TRBJ2-2	.	few	CASSLYGVDTGELFF	TGTGCCAGCAGTTTATATGGGGTGGACACCGGGGAGCTGTTTTTT
TRBV9	TRBJ2-2	.	once	CASSDLGKGTGELFF	TGTGCCAGCAGCGATTTAGGGAAGGGGACCGGGGAGCTGTTTTTT
TRBV19	TRBJ1-1	TRBD1	.	CACTGGYTEAFF	TGTGCCTGCACAGGGGGCTACACTGAAGCTTTCTTT
TRBV24-1	TRBJ2-1	.	.	CATSDLHRGHEQFF	TGTGCCACCAGTGATTTGCATCGGGGCCATGAGCAGTTCTTC
TRBV20-1	TRBJ2-7	.	.	CSARPRIGAGIYEQYF	TGCAGTGCTAGACCCCGGATAGGCGCCGGAATTTACGAACAGTACTTC
TRBV30	TRBJ2-1	TRBD2	few	CAWNSGTSGMGGEQFF	TGTGCCTGGAATTCCGGGACTAGCGGGATGGGGGGTGAGCAGTTCTTC
TRBV9	TRBJ1-3	.	few	CASSVAGYSGNTIYF	TGTGCCAGCAGCGTAGCCGGATACTCTGGAAACACCATATATTTT
TRBV28	TRBJ2-2	TRBD1	.	CASSTGTGYAGELFF	TGTGCCAGCAGTACCGGGACAGGGTACGCCGGGGAGCTGTTTTTT
TRBV2	TRBJ1-2	.	many	CASSEFETYGYTF	TGTGCCAGCAGTGAATTTGAAACCTATGGCTACACCTTC
TRBV4-2	TRBJ2-3	TRBD1	.	CASSQTGGGRTDTQYF	TGTGCCAGCAGCCAAACAGGGGGAGGTCGGACAGATACGCAGTATTTT
TRBV5-5	TRBJ2-5	.	.	CASRKSQETQYF	TGTGCCAGCAGGAAGTCCCAAGAGACCCAGTACTTC
TRBV12-3/TRBV12-4	TRBJ2-3	.	few	CASSLGGRTDTQYF	TGTGCCAGCAGTTTAGGGGGTAGGACAGATACGCAGTATTTT
TRBV28	TRBJ1-6	.	many	CASSLVNSPLHF	TGTGCCAGCAGTTTGGTTAATTCACCCCTCCACTTT
TRBV28	TRBJ1-1	.	many	CASSSQVGLQNTEAFF	TGTGCCAGCAGTTCACAAGTGGGACTCCAGAACACTGAAGCTTTCTTT
TRBV4-3	TRBJ2-2	.	.	CASSLDTGELFF	TGCGCCAGCAGCCTAGACACCGGGGAGCTGTTTTTT
TRBV5-6	TRBJ2-7	.	.	CASSLPGSLYEQYF	TGTGCCAGCAGCTTACCAGGGAGTTTATACGAGCAGTACTTC
TRBV12-3/TRBV12-4	TRBJ2-7	TRBD1	.	CAARDRVTYEQYF	TGTGCAGCTCGGGACAGGGTAACCTACGAGCAGTACTTC
TRBV6-4	TRBJ2-2	TRBD2	many	CASSYLAGGPLFF	TGTGCCAGCAGTTACCTAGCGGGAGGGCCGCTGTTTTTT
TRBV7-8	TRBJ2-2	TRBD2	.	CASSPPRGRDTGELFF	TGTGCCAGCAGCCCCCCCCGAGGGAGGGACACCGGGGAGCTGTTTTTT
TRBV11-2	TRBJ1-3	.	.	CASRYSYRSGNTIYF	TGTGCCAGCAGGTACAGTTACCGCTCTGGAAACACCATATATTTT
TRBV4-3	TRBJ2-6	.	.	CASSQAPPSGANVLTF	TGCGCCAGCAGCCAAGCTCCCCCCTCTGGGGCCAACGTCCTGACTTTC
TRBV7-6	TRBJ2-5	.	.	CASSPRNRQQQETQYF	TGTGCCAGCAGCCCCCGAAATCGGCAGCAACAAGAGACCCAGTACTTC
TRBV9	TRBJ2-3	TRBD2	.	CASSATSGASTDTQYF	TGTGCCAGCAGCGCGACTAGCGGGGCTAGCACAGATACGCAGTATTTT
TRBV6-1	TRBJ1-5	.	few	CASSVRPSNQPQHF	TGTGCCAGCAGTGTCCGGCCCAGCAATCAGCCCCAGCATTTT
TRBV19	TRBJ1-1	.	.	CASSIAPNTEAFF	TGTGCCAGTAGTATAGCGCCGAACACTGAAGCTTTCTTT
TRBV9	TRBJ2-6	.	.	CASSVTLRGVAGANVLTF	TGTGCCAGCAGCGTAACCCTAAGGGGGGTGGCTGGGGCCAACGTCCTGACTTTC
TRBV7-8	TRBJ1-4	.	few	CASSLLATNEKLFF	TGTGCCAGCAGCTTACTGGCAACTAATGAAAAACTGTTTTTT
TRBV12-3/TRBV12-4	TRBJ2-2	.	.	CASSQHPALGELFF	TGTGCCAGCAGCCAACATCCCGCCCTCGGGGAGCTGTTTTTT
TRBV11-2	TRBJ2-2	.	few	CASRDWTATGELFF	TGTGCCAGCAGGGATTGGACGGCTACCGGGGAGCTGTTTTTT